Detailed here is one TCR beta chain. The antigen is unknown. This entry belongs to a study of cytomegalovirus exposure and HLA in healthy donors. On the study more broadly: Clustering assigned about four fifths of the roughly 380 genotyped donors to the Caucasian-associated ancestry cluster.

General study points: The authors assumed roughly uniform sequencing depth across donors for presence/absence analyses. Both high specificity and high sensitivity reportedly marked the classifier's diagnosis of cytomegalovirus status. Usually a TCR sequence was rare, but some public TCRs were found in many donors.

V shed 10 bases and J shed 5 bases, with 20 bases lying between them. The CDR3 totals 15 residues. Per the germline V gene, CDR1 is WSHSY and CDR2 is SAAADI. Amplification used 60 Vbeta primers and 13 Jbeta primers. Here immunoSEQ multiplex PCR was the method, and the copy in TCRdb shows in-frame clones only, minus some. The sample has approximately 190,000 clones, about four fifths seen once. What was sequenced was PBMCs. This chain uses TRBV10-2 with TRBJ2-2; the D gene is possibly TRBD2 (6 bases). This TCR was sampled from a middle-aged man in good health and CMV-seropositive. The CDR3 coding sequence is TGCGCCACGCCACCAGATGAGGCGGGGACCGGGGAGCTGTTTTTT. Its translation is CATPPDEAGTGELFF.